The 27 T cell receptor beta chains given below trace back to one sample, sequenced in a study of T cells in localized non-small cell lung cancer. TCRdb keeps only in-frame clones here, not all; method: immunoSEQ multiplex PCR. The table records over 40,000 clones, 86% of them present only once. The starting material was peripheral blood, obtained before any cancer treatment. These receptors originate from a woman aged 18 to 55 with stage III lung adenocarcinoma.

The count of this clone is one. This chain uses TRBV19 with TRBJ2-5; D not certain. Germline V gene sequence: CDR1 LNHDA, CDR2 SQIVND (reference sequence). The CDR3 runs to 13 residues. V lost 6 bases and J 5 bases, leaving 13 bases between the germline ends. CDR3 loop: CASSGSFWETQYF. CDR3 nucleotide sequence: TGTGCCAGTAGCGGTAGCTTTTGGGAGACCCAGTACTTC. Filled out from reference TRBV19 and TRBJ2-5, the complete variable domain reads DGGITQSPKYLFRKEGQNVTLSCEQNLNHDAMYWYRQDPGQGLRLIYYSQIVNDFQKGDIAEGYSVSREKKESFPLTVTSAQKNPTAFYLCASSGSFWETQYFGPGTRLLVL.

CDR3 loop: CASSARGASQETQYF. The CDR3 region has the DNA TGTGCCAGCAGCGCGCGGGGGGCATCCCAAGAGACCCAGTACTTC. The rearrangement links TRBV7-6 to TRBJ2-5; 8 bases are shared with TRBD2. Per germline, CDR1 SGHVS and CDR2 FNYEAQ. The ends lost 5 bases at V and 1 base at J; junction bases unmatched: 6. The CDR3 totals 15 residues. Supplemented by reference TRBV7-6 and TRBJ2-5, the full variable domain reads GAGVSQSPRYKVTKRGQDVALRCDPISGHVSLYWYRQALGQGPEFLTYFNYEAQQDKSGLPNDRFSAERPEGSISTLTIQRTEQRDSAMYRCASSARGASQETQYFGPGTRLLVL.

V is TRBV2 and J is TRBJ2-7, with 8 bases that match TRBD1. The germline V gene has CDR1 SNHLY and CDR2 FYNNEI. The CDR3 runs 16 residues. J gave up 3 bases and V 8 bases, and 15 bases lay outside the gene matches. CDR3 in DNA: TGTGCCAGCGACAGGGGAATGATGGGGGCCAACTACGAGCAGTACTTC. Amino acids: CASDRGMMGANYEQYF.

This clone turned up a few times. The chain uses TRBV5-1 and TRBJ2-6; D may be TRBD2 (6 bases). CDR1 and CDR2 from the germline V gene are SGHRS and YFSETQ. The CDR3 spans 16 residues. Trimming removed 0 bases from V and 0 bases from J, with 7 bases in between. The CDR3 coding sequence is TGCGCCAGCAGCTTGGGCGGGACCTCTGGGGCCAACGTCCTGACTTTC. It translates to CASSLGGTSGANVLTF.

This clone appeared a single time. V and J are TRBV7-2 and TRBJ2-5, with D perhaps TRBD2 (5 bases). This CDR3 has 14 amino acids. Trimming stripped 5 bases from V and 5 bases from J, with 15 bases between. Germline V gene data show CDR1 as SGHTA and CDR2 as FQGNSA. CDR3 nucleotide sequence: TGTGCCAGCAGCCTGCTTCCGGGAAGGGAGACCCAGTACTTC. As protein: CASSLLPGRETQYF.

This sequence joins TRBV7-9 and TRBJ2-3; a weak D match, TRBD1 (6 bases). The germline CDR1 and CDR2 sequences are SEHNR and FQNEAQ (reference sequence). Trimming took 4 bases from V and 9 from J, leaving 11 bases between them. This CDR3 has 12 residues. The CDR3 region has the DNA TGTGCCAGCAGCTCACAGGGTTGGACGCAGTATTTT. It codes for CASSSQGWTQYF. Drawing the rest from reference TRBV7-9 and TRBJ2-3, the complete variable domain is DTGVSQNPRHKITKRGQNVTFRCDPISEHNRLYWYRQTLGQGPEFLTYFQNEAQLEKSRLLSDRFSAERPKGSFSTLEIQRTEQGDSAMYLCASSSQGWTQYFGPGTRLTVL.

The rearrangement uses TRBV6-5 and TRBJ1-4; the D gene is possibly TRBD1 (5 bases). V gave up 2 bases and J gave up 4 bases, with 14 bases separating them. CDR3 size: 16 residues. Germline CDR1 is MNHEY and CDR2 is SVGAGI. Here the CDR3 reads CASSYARGFNNEKLFF. Here the CDR3 DNA reads TGTGCCAGCAGTTACGCGCGGGGGTTTAATAATGAAAAACTGTTTTTT.

This clone occurred a few times. V gene TRBV11-3 combines with J gene TRBJ1-1, with 7 bases matching TRBD1. J gave up 8 bases and V 4 bases, and 4 bases lay outside the gene matches. CDR1 is SGHNT, CDR2 YENEEA, per germline. The CDR3 is 12 residues long. The CDR3 is CASSSRTGEAFF. The CDR3 nucleotides read TGTGCCAGCAGCTCAAGGACAGGAGAAGCTTTCTTT.

This clone is a singleton in its sample. V is TRBV6-5 and J is TRBJ1-1, with 7 bases matching TRBD1. Germline CDR1 reads MNHEY; CDR2 reads SVGAGI. V was pared by 6 bases and J by 11 bases, with 15 bases of the junction left unmatched. The length of the CDR3 is 14 residues. Written as DNA, the CDR3 is TGTGCCAGCAGGCGACCCTCCCAGGACAGGATGGCTTTCTTT. Translation gives CASRRPSQDRMAFF.

The rearrangement uses TRBV4-1 and TRBJ1-6; D gene uncertain. The CDR3 is 16 residues long. Germline CDR1 MGHRA, CDR2 YSYEKL. The V end lost 4 bases, the J end lost 0 bases, and 10 bases lay between the germline ends. CDR3 coding DNA: TGCGCCAGCAGCCCCACTTCCAGCTCCTATAATTCACCCCTCCACTTT. As protein: CASSPTSSSYNSPLHF.

CDR3 nucleotides: TGTGCCAGCAGCAACCGAGCGGGGGGGATGGAGACCCAGTACTTC. It encodes CASSNRAGGMETQYF. The chain uses TRBV14 and TRBJ2-5; 10 positions agree with TRBD2. The germline gives CDR1 SGHDN, CDR2 FVKESK. This CDR3 contains 15 residues. The V gene end was trimmed by 5 bases and the J gene end by 5 bases; junction bases not matched to a gene: 8.

This chain links TRBV5-4 with TRBJ2-7; 8 positions agree with TRBD2. V was clipped by 0 bases and J by 4 bases; unmatched bases: 6. The CDR3 is 15 residues long. CDR1 is SGHNT and CDR2 is YYREEE in the germline V gene (reference sequence). The CDR3 DNA reads as TGTGCCAGCAGCTTGGGATCCGGGGGGGATTACGAGCAGTACTTC. The encoded protein is CASSLGSGGDYEQYF.

The V and J genes are TRBV30 and TRBJ2-2; TRBD1 agrees at 8 bases. The CDR3 covers 12 residues. V was clipped by 4 bases and J by 9 bases; unmatched bases: 4. The germline gives CDR1 GTSNPN, CDR2 SVGIG (reference sequence). Here the CDR3 DNA reads TGTGCCTGGAATCAGGGGGCGAGGGAGCTGTTTTTT. Its protein is CAWNQGARELFF.

CDR3 region: CASSSKGGNQPQHF. The CDR3 nucleotides are TGTGCCAGCAGTTCAAAGGGGGGCAATCAGCCCCAGCATTTT. This chain uses TRBV2 with TRBJ1-5; a possible D gene is TRBD1 (6 bases). The germline gives CDR1 SNHLY, CDR2 FYNNEI. The CDR3 is made up of 14 amino acids. The germline V and J ends were trimmed by 5 bases and 2 bases, with 10 bases remaining between them.

This chain connects TRBV7-9 to TRBJ2-1, with 7 nucleotides matching TRBD1. The germline gives CDR1 SEHNR, CDR2 FQNEAQ (reference sequence). Trimming at V came to 5 bases and at J to 15 bases, leaving 10 bases not matched to a gene. This CDR3 region has 12 residues. In nucleotides, the CDR3 is TGTGCCAGCAGCCTCACCGGGACAGAGGGGTTCTTC. Residues: CASSLTGTEGFF.

The rearrangement joins TRBV19 to TRBJ2-3, with 7 positions matching TRBD2. CDR3 length equals 16 residues. From germline, CDR1 is LNHDA and CDR2 SQIVND (reference sequence). The junction had 9 bases not matched to a gene; V was cut back by 3 bases and J by 3 bases. The CDR3 DNA reads as TGTGCCAGTAGTATTACTAGCGTGGGACGTACAGATACGCAGTATTTT. It translates to CASSITSVGRTDTQYF.

J is TRBJ2-6 and V is TRBV4-2; TRBD1 agrees at 8 bases. Trimming took 1 base from V and 1 from J; bases not matched to a gene: 0. Germline V gives CDR1 LGHNA, CDR2 YNFKEQ. The CDR3 runs 16 residues. In DNA form, the CDR3 reads TGTGCCAGCAGCCAAGGGACAGGGTCTGGGGCCAACGTCCTGACTTTC. Translated: CASSQGTGSGANVLTF.

The rearrangement uses TRBV12-5 and TRBJ1-2; TRBD1 matches 7 bases. CDR3 length equals 17 residues. The V and J ends lost 1 base and 2 bases, in that order; junction bases with no gene match: 10. The germline V gene encodes CDR1 LGHNT and CDR2 FRNRAP. CDR3 in DNA: TGTGCTAGTGGTTTGGCCACGGGGACAGATACAAACTATGGCTACACCTTC. It codes for CASGLATGTDTNYGYTF.

The V call is TRBV13, the J call TRBJ2-5; unclear D gene. The ends were cut back, 5 bases at V and 3 bases at J, with 4 bases in the middle. Germline V gives CDR1 PRHDT, CDR2 FYEKMQ (reference sequence). The CDR3 sequence is 11 residues long. In DNA, the CDR3 is TGTGCCAGCAGCACTAAAGAGACCCAGTACTTC. This encodes CASSTKETQYF.

The rearrangement links TRBV6-1 to TRBJ1-3; possible D gene TRBD1, 6 bases. Germline V gives CDR1 MNHNS, CDR2 SASEGT. V shed 5 bases and J shed 0 bases, with 11 bases lying between them. The CDR3 is 15 residues long. In nucleotides, the CDR3 is TGTGCCAGCAGTCCAGACAGGAGCTCTGGAAACACCATATATTTT. Translating gives CASSPDRSSGNTIYF.

J is TRBJ2-3 and V is TRBV7-3; D gene unclear. Germline CDR1 is SGHTA and CDR2 is FQGTGA. The CDR3 is 13 residues long. V was clipped by 4 bases and J by 6 bases, with 11 bases between them. The CDR3 sequence is CASSSVVFDTQYF. In DNA form, the CDR3 reads TGTGCCAGCAGCTCGGTAGTTTTTGATACGCAGTATTTT.

This chain uses TRBV7-9 with TRBJ2-7, with 9 bases aligning to TRBD2. This CDR3 has 16 amino acids. Germline assignment: CDR1 SEHNR and CDR2 FQNEAQ (reference sequence). With V trimmed by 4 bases and J by 7 bases, 14 bases remained unmatched. The CDR3 DNA follows: TGTGCCAGCAGCTCCACTAGCGGGCCCGTACCGTGGGAGCAGTACTTC. Its translation: CASSSTSGPVPWEQYF.

The J gene is TRBJ1-5, the V gene TRBV2; D gene unclear. The CDR3 has 12 residues. Germline V CDR1 and CDR2: SNHLY, FYNNEI. The V end was cut by 8 bases, the J end by 6 bases, with 11 bases between. The DNA for the CDR3 is TGTGCCAGCGAGGGAGGAAGTCAGCCCCAGCATTTT. Its translation is CASEGGSQPQHF.

This clone is a singleton in its sample. The gene calls are TRBV29-1 and TRBJ2-3; possible D gene TRBD2, 6 bases. In germline, CDR1 is SQVTM, CDR2 ANQGSEA. There are 11 residues in the CDR3. The V end was cut by 6 bases, the J end by 6 bases, with 10 bases between. The CDR3 sequence is CSVSAGDTQYF. The CDR3 coding sequence is TGCAGCGTGTCTGCGGGGGATACGCAGTATTTT.

This chain links TRBV29-1 with TRBJ1-1; the D is unclear. Per the germline V gene, CDR1 is SQVTM and CDR2 is ANQGSEA. The CDR3 totals 12 residues. V was cut by 4 bases and J by 7 bases, with 13 bases left in between. The CDR3 bases are TGCAGCGTTGGAAAGGGCGCGAATGAAGCTTTCTTT. It specifies CSVGKGANEAFF.

J is TRBJ2-3 and V is TRBV5-1; 10 positions match TRBD2. The CDR3 runs to 15 residues. Germline values: CDR1 SGHRS, CDR2 YFSETQ. V lost 5 bases, J lost 2 bases, and 5 bases stayed unmatched. Here the CDR3 reads CASSLAGEYTDTQYF. CDR3 nucleotide sequence: TGCGCCAGCAGTCTAGCGGGGGAGTACACAGATACGCAGTATTTT.

This rearrangement joins TRBV27 to TRBJ2-7; tentatively, D is TRBD1 (6 bases). This CDR3 is 15 amino acids long. The V gene lost 5 bases and the J gene lost 0 bases, with 14 bases spanning the gap. Germline lookup yields CDR1 MNHEY and CDR2 SMNVEV (reference sequence). CDR3 region: CASSARPDSSYEQYF. The CDR3 DNA follows: TGTGCCAGCAGTGCCCGCCCGGACAGCTCCTACGAGCAGTACTTC.